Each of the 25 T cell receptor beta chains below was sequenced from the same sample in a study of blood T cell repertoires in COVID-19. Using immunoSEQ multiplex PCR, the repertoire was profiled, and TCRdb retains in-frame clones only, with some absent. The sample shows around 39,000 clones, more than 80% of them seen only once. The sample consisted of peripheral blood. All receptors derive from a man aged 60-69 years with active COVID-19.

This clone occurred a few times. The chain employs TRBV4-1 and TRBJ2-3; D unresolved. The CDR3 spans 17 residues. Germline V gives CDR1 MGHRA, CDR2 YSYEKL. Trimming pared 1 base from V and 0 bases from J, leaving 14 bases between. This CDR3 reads CASSQGATYLSTDTQYF. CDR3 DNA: TGCGCCAGCAGCCAAGGGGCCACCTACCTTAGCACAGATACGCAGTATTTT.

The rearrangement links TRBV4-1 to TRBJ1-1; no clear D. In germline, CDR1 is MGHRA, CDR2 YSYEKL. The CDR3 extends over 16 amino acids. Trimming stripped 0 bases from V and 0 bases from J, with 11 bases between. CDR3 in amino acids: CASSQDLPPMNTEAFF. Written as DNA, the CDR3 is TGCGCCAGCAGCCAAGATCTACCCCCAATGAACACTGAAGCTTTCTTT.

CDR3 coding DNA: TGTGCCAGCAGCCAAGATGCTAGCGGGAGTTACGAGCAGTACTTC. This translates into CASSQDASGSYEQYF. The chain has TRBV4-2 and TRBJ2-7; TRBD2 agrees at 10 bases. The J segment lost 4 bases and the V segment lost 0 bases, leaving 3 bases of the junction unmatched. The CDR3 consists of 15 residues. Germline-derived CDR1 and CDR2 are LGHNA and YNFKEQ.

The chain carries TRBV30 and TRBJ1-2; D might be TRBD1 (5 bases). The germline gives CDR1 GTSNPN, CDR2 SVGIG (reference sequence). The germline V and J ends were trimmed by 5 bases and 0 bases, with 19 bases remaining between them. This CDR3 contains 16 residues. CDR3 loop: CAWAPGQGVTNYGYTF. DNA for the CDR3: TGTGCCTGGGCCCCTGGGCAGGGCGTTACTAACTATGGCTACACCTTC.

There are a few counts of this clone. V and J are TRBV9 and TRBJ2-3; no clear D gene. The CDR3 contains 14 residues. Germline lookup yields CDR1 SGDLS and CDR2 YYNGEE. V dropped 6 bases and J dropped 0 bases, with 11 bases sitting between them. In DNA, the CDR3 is TGTGCCAGCAAGCCCCAAATTAGCACAGATACGCAGTATTTT. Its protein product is CASKPQISTDTQYF.

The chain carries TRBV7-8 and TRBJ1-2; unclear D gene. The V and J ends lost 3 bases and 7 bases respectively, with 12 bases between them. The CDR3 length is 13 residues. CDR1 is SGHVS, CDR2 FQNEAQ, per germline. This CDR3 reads CASSFRGIPGYTF. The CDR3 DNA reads TGTGCCAGCAGCTTTCGAGGGATCCCTGGCTACACCTTC.

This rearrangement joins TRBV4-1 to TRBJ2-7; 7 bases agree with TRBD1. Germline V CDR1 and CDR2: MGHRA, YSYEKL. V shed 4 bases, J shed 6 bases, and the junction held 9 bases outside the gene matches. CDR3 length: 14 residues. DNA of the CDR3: TGCGCCAGCAGCCTCCGGGACAGATCTTTCGAGCAGTACTTC. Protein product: CASSLRDRSFEQYF.

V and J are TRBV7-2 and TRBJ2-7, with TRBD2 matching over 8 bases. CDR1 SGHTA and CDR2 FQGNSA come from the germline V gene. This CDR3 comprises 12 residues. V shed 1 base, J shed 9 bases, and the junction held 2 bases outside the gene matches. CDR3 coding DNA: TGTGCCAGCAGCTTAGGCGGGAGGAGGCAGTACTTC. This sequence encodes CASSLGGRRQYF. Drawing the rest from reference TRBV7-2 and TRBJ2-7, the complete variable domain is GAGVSQSPSNKVTEKGKDVELRCDPISGHTALYWYRQSLGQGLEFLIYFQGNSAPDKSGLPSDRFSAERTGGSVSTLTIQRTQQEDSAVYLCASSLGGRRQYFGPGTRLTVT.

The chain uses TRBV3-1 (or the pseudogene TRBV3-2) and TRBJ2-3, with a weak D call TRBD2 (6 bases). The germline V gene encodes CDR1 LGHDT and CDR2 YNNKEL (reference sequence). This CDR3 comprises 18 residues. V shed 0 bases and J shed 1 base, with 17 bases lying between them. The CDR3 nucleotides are TGTGCCAGCAGCCAAGAAGGGAAGACGGGAGTGGGCACAGATACGCAGTATTTT. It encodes CASSQEGKTGVGTDTQYF.

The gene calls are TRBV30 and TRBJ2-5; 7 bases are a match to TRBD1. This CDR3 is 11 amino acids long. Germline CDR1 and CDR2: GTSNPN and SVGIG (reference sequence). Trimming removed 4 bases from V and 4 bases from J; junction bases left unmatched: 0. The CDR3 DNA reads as TGTGCCTGGACAGGGGGAGAGACCCAGTACTTC. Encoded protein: CAWTGGETQYF. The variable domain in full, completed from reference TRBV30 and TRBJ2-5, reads SQTIHQWPATLVQPVGSPLSLECTVEGTSNPNLYWYRQAAGRGLQLLFYSVGIGQISSEVPQNLSASRPQDRQFILSSKKLLLSDSGFYLCAWTGGETQYFGPGTRLLVL.

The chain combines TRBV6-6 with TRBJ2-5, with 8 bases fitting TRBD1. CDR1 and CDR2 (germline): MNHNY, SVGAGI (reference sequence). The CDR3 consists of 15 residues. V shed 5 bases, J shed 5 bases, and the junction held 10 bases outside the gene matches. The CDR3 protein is CASSEARGLGETQYF. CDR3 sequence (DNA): TGTGCCAGCAGTGAGGCCAGGGGGCTGGGGGAGACCCAGTACTTC.

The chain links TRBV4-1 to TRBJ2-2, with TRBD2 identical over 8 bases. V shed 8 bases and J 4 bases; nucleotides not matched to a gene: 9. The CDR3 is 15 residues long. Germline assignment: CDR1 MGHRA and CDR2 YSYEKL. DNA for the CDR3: TGCGCCAGCGCCACAGCGGGAGCGGGCACCGGGGAGCTGTTTTTT. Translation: CASATAGAGTGELFF.

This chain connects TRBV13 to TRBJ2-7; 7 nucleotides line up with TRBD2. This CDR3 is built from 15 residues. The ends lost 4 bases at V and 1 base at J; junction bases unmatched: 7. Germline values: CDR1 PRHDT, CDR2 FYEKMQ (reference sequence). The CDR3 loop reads CASSSDPSGSYEQYF. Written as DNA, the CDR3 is TGTGCCAGCAGCTCAGACCCTAGCGGTTCCTACGAGCAGTACTTC.

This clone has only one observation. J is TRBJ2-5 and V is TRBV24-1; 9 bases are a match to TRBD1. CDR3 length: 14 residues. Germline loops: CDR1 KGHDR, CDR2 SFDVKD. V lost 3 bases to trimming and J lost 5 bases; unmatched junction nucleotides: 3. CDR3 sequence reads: CATSDGTGMETQYF. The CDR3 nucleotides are TGTGCCACCAGTGATGGGACAGGGATGGAGACCCAGTACTTC.

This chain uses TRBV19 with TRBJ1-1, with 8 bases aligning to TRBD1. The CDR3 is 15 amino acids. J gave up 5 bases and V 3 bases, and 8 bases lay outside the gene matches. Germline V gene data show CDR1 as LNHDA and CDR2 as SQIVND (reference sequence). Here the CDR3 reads CASSIGQGGPTEAFF. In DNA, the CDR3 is TGTGCCAGTAGTATCGGACAGGGCGGACCAACTGAAGCTTTCTTT.

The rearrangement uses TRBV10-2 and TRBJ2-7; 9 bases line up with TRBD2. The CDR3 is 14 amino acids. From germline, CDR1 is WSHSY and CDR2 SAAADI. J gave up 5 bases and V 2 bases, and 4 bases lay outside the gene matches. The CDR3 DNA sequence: TGCGCCAGCAGTGAGACTAGCGGGTCGAACGAGCAGTACTTC. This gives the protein CASSETSGSNEQYF.

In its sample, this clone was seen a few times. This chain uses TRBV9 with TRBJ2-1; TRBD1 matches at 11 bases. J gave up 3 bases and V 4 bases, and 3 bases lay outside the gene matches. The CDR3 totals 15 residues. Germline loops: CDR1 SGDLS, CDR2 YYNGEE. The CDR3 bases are TGTGCCAGCAGCAGGACAGGGGGCCTCTACAATGAGCAGTTCTTC. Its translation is CASSRTGGLYNEQFF.

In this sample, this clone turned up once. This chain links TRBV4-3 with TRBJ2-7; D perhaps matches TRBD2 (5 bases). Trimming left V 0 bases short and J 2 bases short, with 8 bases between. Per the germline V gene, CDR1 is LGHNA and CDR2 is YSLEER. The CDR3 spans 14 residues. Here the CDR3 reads CASSQETGTYEQYF. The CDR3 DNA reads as TGCGCCAGCAGCCAAGAGACCGGGACCTACGAGCAGTACTTC.

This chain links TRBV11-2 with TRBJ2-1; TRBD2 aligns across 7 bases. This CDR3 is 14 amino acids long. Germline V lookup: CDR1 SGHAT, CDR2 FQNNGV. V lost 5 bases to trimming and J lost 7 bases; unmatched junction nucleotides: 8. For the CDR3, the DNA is TGTGCCAGCAGCCCATCTAGCGGACGGAATGAGCAGTTCTTC. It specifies CASSPSSGRNEQFF. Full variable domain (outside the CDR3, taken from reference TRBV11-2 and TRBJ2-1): EAGVAQSPRYKIIEKRQSVAFWCNPISGHATLYWYQQILGQGPKLLIQFQNNGVVDDSQLPKDRFSAERLKGVDSTLKIQPAKLEDSAVYLCASSPSSGRNEQFFGPGTRLTVL.

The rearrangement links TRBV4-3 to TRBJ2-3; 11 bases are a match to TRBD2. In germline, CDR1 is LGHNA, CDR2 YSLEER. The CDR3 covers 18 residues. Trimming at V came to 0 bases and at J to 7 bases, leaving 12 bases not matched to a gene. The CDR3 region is CASSQDIGGLAAANTQYF. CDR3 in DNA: TGCGCCAGCAGCCAAGATATTGGGGGACTAGCGGCTGCCAATACGCAGTATTTT.

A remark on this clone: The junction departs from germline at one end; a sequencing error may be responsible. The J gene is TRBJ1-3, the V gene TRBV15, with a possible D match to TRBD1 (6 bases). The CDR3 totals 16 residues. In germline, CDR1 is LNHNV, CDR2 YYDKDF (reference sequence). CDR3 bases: TGTGCCACTAGCAGTCTCACTACAGGGACTGGAAACACCATATATTTT. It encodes CATSSLTTGTGNTIYF.

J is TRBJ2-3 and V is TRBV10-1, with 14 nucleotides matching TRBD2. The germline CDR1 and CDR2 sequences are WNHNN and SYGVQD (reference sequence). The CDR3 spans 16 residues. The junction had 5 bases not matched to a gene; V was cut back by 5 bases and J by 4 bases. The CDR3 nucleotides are TGCGCCAGCAGTTTCGGACTAGCGGGAGGAGCAGATACGCAGTATTTT. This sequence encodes CASSFGLAGGADTQYF.

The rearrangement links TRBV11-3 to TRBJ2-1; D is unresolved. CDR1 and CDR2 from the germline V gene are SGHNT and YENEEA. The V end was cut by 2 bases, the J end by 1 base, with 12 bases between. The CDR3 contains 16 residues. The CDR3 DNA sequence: TGTGCCAGCAGCTTAAGTGTTGTAGAGTCCTACAATGAGCAGTTCTTC. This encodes CASSLSVVESYNEQFF.

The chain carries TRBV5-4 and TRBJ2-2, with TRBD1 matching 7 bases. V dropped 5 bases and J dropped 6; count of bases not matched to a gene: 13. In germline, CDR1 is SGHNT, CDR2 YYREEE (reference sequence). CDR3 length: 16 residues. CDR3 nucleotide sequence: TGTGCCAGCAGTTCCGGACAGGTCGCCACTGCCGGGGAGCTGTTTTTT. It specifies CASSSGQVATAGELFF.

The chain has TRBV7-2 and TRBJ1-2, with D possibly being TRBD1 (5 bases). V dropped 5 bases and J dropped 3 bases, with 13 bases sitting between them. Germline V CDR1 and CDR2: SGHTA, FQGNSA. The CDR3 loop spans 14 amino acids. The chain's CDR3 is CASSPRVSHYGYTF. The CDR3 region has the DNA TGTGCCAGCAGCCCCAGGGTATCGCACTATGGCTACACCTTC.